This TCR beta chain was captured by sequencing in a study of shared clonotypes between healthy human individuals. How the authors handled the data: Quality scores were absent from the junction-only immunoSEQ sequences, so filtering differed. Produced via immunoSEQ multiplex PCR; TCRdb's table is partial and in-frame only. V and J calls and clone size follow that table, whereas D and trimming were derived from the DNA. The sample comprises 150,000 to 200,000 clones, approximately 92% of which are singletons, and 0.067% rests with the top ten. Healthy and HIV-negative, the adult donors had no recent acute infections or vaccinations. Study-level results: Among the subsets, naive ones generally showed larger estimated richness than memory ones. Apart from blood, nothing was sampled; tissue repertoires likely differ.

This clone was picked up one time. Its antigen is not known. The V end lost 4 bases, the J end lost 2 bases, and 9 bases lay between the germline ends. CDR3 length: 14 amino acids. CDR1 and CDR2 (germline): SGHDT, YYEEEE. The sequencing input was naive CD4+ T cells sorted from blood. Subset specified: CD45RA+ positively selected. This receptor was identified in a woman under 40 in good health. This rearrangement joins TRBV5-6 to TRBJ1-4; the D gene is possibly TRBD1 (6 bases). The chain's CDR3 is CASSNRVTNEKLFF. DNA of the CDR3: TGTGCCAGCAGCAACAGGGTTACTAATGAAAAACTGTTTTTT.